Listed below are T cell receptor beta chains from one sample, sequenced in a study of OX40 agonist ivuxolimab in advanced cancers. Some clones are missing from TCRdb's copy, which holds only in-frame ones; the method was immunoSEQ multiplex PCR. The profile shows some 95,000 clones, roughly 85% of them singletons. The source material was CD4+ or CD8+ T cells sorted from blood, sampled in a trial of the OX40 agonist ivuxolimab. Receptors were obtained from an adult with an advanced solid tumor such as melanoma, head and neck, liver or kidney cancer. CDR3s include the opening cysteine and the closing phenylalanine or tryptophan. D genes are given only for firm matches. The size entry is marked missing in some rows and otherwise reads once, few, many or a size class.

clone size	V gene	D gene	J gene	CDR3 protein	CDR3 DNA
once	TRBV29-1	.	TRBJ2-1	CSVERRGNSYNEQFF	TGCAGCGTTGAAAGAAGGGGCAATTCCTACAATGAGCAGTTCTTC
.	TRBV7-2	.	TRBJ1-2	CASRQKGASDYGYTF	TGTGCCAGCAGGCAAAAAGGGGCCTCCGACTATGGCTACACCTTC
.	TRBV5-1	TRBD1	TRBJ2-7	CASSLGRTGGNEQYF	TGCGCCAGCAGCTTGGGAAGGACAGGGGGCAACGAGCAGTACTTC
.	TRBV6-1	.	TRBJ1-3	CASTEGAYALTIYF	TGTGCCAGCACTGAGGGTGCGTACGCTTTGACCATATATTTT
.	TRBV13	.	TRBJ2-7	CASRSTGSGEQYF	TGTGCCAGCAGGTCGACAGGCAGCGGCGAGCAGTACTTC
once	TRBV5-5	.	TRBJ2-3	CASSPDTSAQYF	TGTGCCAGCAGCCCAGACACGTCTGCGCAGTATTTT
.	TRBV5-1	.	TRBJ1-5	CASSPSPGSNQPQHF	TGCGCCAGCAGCCCTAGCCCAGGAAGCAATCAGCCCCAGCATTTT
.	TRBV7-2	.	TRBJ2-5	CASSFQRPETQYF	TGTGCCAGCAGCTTCCAGCGGCCAGAGACCCAGTACTTC
.	TRBV5-1	.	TRBJ2-7	CASSPLLELGEQYF	TGCGCCAGCAGCCCCTTACTAGAATTGGGCGAGCAGTACTTC
.	TRBV7-9	.	TRBJ1-5	CASSLFPDQPQHF	TGTGCCAGCAGCTTATTTCCGGATCAGCCCCAGCATTTT
.	TRBV4-2	TRBD1	TRBJ1-2	CASSQGDSRTNYGYTF	TGTGCCAGCAGCCAAGGGGACAGTCGAACTAACTATGGCTACACCTTC
.	TRBV11-2	.	TRBJ2-3	CASSFIAGETDTQYF	TGTGCCAGCAGCTTTATAGCAGGGGAAACAGATACGCAGTATTTT
.	TRBV7-2	.	TRBJ2-7	CASSLLGVNYEQYF	TGTGCCAGCAGCTTACTAGGGGTGAACTACGAGCAGTACTTC
.	TRBV5-1	.	TRBJ2-7	CASSLAGNVYEQYF	TGCGCCAGCAGCTTGGCAGGGAATGTCTACGAGCAGTACTTC
.	TRBV2	.	TRBJ2-1	CASSEDRVNEQFF	TGTGCCAGCAGTGAGGATAGGGTCAATGAGCAGTTCTTC
.	TRBV5-1	TRBD1	TRBJ2-1	CASSLARGTGPRGNEQFF	TGCGCCAGCAGCTTGGCCAGGGGGACAGGGCCCCGCGGCAATGAGCAGTTCTTC
.	TRBV19	TRBD1	TRBJ1-2	CASSVDRGLYGYTF	TGTGCCAGTAGTGTGGACAGGGGGCTGTATGGCTACACCTTC
.	TRBV6-1	.	TRBJ1-3	CASATNSISGNTIYF	TGTGCCAGCGCTACTAACAGCATCTCTGGAAACACCATATATTTT
.	TRBV5-1	TRBD2	TRBJ2-1	CASSLGLEYNEQFF	TGCGCCAGCAGCCTAGGACTAGAGTACAATGAGCAGTTCTTC
.	TRBV2	.	TRBJ2-2	CASSEGLGYTGELFF	TGTGCCAGCAGTGAAGGCCTGGGGTACACCGGGGAGCTGTTTTTT
.	TRBV4-1	TRBD1	TRBJ2-3	CASSQGDWGQDSDTQYF	TGCGCCAGCAGCCAAGGCGATTGGGGACAGGATTCAGATACGCAGTATTTT
.	TRBV11-2	.	TRBJ1-4	CASSSSGGAYEKLFF	TGTGCCAGCAGCTCCAGTGGGGGCGCGTATGAAAAACTGTTTTTT
.	TRBV29-1	.	TRBJ2-3	CSVDGASTDTQYF	TGCAGCGTTGACGGGGCGAGCACAGATACGCAGTATTTT
once	TRBV19	.	TRBJ1-1	CASSNPPDRNTEAFF	TGTGCCAGTAGTAACCCCCCGGATCGAAACACTGAAGCTTTCTTT
.	TRBV7-9	.	TRBJ1-2	CASSLAGNYGYTF	TGTGCCAGCAGCTTAGCAGGGAACTATGGCTACACCTTC
.	TRBV10-3	.	TRBJ1-1	CAISDKNQVGNTEAFF	TGTGCCATCAGTGACAAGAATCAAGTAGGGAACACTGAAGCTTTCTTT
.	TRBV28	TRBD1	TRBJ1-2	CASRYPGQGVLNYGYTF	TGTGCCAGCAGATATCCGGGACAGGGGGTATTAAACTATGGCTACACCTTC
.	TRBV6-5	.	TRBJ2-1	CASSRTSETYNEQFF	TGTGCCAGCAGTCGCACTAGTGAGACATACAATGAGCAGTTCTTC
once	TRBV6-1	.	TRBJ2-6	CASSQQASGANVLTF	TGTGCCAGCAGTCAACAGGCCTCTGGGGCCAACGTCCTGACTTTC
.	TRBV2	.	TRBJ2-5	CASSGLVGIQETQYF	TGTGCCAGCAGTGGTCTAGTGGGGATCCAAGAGACCCAGTACTTC
.	TRBV5-1	.	TRBJ1-1	CASSLVLGTSNTEAFF	TGCGCCAGCAGCTTGGTCCTTGGGACATCGAACACTGAAGCTTTCTTT
.	TRBV19	TRBD1	TRBJ2-3	CASRGTGTDTQYF	TGTGCCAGTAGAGGGACAGGGACGGATACGCAGTATTTT
.	TRBV7-2	.	TRBJ2-2	CASSLGGSPGTGELFF	TGTGCCAGCAGCTTAGGGGGCTCCCCGGGGACAGGGGAGCTGTTTTTT
.	TRBV5-1	.	TRBJ2-1	CASSLRSYNEQFF	TGCGCCAGCAGCTTGAGGTCCTACAATGAGCAGTTCTTC
.	TRBV27	.	TRBJ2-3	CASSFLSTRLYTDTQYF	TGTGCCAGCAGTTTCCTCTCGACACGACTCTACACAGATACGCAGTATTTT
.	TRBV6-5	.	TRBJ1-2	CAIWVPGSTDGYTF	TGTGCCATCTGGGTCCCAGGGTCTACTGATGGCTACACCTTC
once	TRBV2	.	TRBJ2-7	CASSIQARLVGGYF	TGTGCCAGCTCCATACAGGCCCGCTTAGTTGGTGGGTACTTC
.	TRBV2	TRBD1	TRBJ1-2	CASSEQGGNYGYTF	TGTGCCAGCAGTGAGCAGGGGGGTAACTATGGCTACACCTTC
once	TRBV19	.	TRBJ1-1	CASSPRRNTEAFF	TGTGCCAGTAGTCCCCGGAGGAACACTGAAGCTTTCTTT
.	TRBV5-4	.	TRBJ2-5	CASSLVGGQETQYF	TGTGCCAGCAGCTTGGTGGGAGGCCAAGAGACCCAGTACTTC
.	TRBV28	TRBD1	TRBJ1-1	CASRTGTEGKNTEAFF	TGTGCCAGCAGGACCGGGACAGAAGGGAAGAACACTGAAGCTTTCTTT
.	TRBV18	.	TRBJ1-4	CASSPRLRGGLNEKLFF	TGTGCCAGCTCACCACGCCTGAGGGGGGGCCTTAATGAAAAACTGTTTTTT
medium-sized	TRBV20-1	TRBD1	TRBJ1-1	CSAQGVGAFF	TGCAGTGCTCAGGGGGTCGGGGCTTTCTTT
.	TRBV7-2	TRBD2	TRBJ2-1	CASSRTSGGYNEQFF	TGTGCCAGCAGCCGAACTAGCGGGGGTTACAATGAGCAGTTCTTC
.	TRBV2	.	TRBJ1-6	CASSEFGLGNSPLHF	TGTGCCAGCAGTGAATTTGGGTTGGGTAATTCACCCCTCCACTTT